The clone carrying this T cell receptor beta chain was recorded a few times. Here immunoSEQ multiplex PCR was the method, and the copy in TCRdb shows in-frame clones only, minus some. Among approximately 130,000 clones listed, roughly 80% were seen once. The germline CDR1 and CDR2 sequences are MGHDK and SYGVNS. The CDR3 consists of 10 residues. Trimming stripped 2 bases from V and 13 bases from J, with 9 bases between. The data were taken from a study of blood T cell repertoires in COVID-19. Background on the study: PBMCs, B-cell-depleted T cells, or T cells were the source of the cDNA or gDNA that made up the material.

The chain has TRBV25-1 and TRBJ2-7; tentative D call: TRBD2 (5 bases). This sequence originates from a human donor in a cohort sampled during active COVID-19. The material sequenced was peripheral blood. CDR3: CASSERETYF. The CDR3 bases are TGTGCCAGCAGTGAAAGGGAGACCTACTTC.